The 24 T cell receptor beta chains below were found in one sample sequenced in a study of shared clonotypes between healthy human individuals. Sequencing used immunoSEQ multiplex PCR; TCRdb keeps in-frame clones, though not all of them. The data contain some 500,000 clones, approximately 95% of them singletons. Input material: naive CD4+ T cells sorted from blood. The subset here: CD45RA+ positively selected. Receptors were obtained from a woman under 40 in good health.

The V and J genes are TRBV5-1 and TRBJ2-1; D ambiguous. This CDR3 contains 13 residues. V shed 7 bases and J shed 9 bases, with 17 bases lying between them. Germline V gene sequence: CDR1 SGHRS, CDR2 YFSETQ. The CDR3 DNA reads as TGCGCCAGCCGTACGGTTAGTAGTATTGAGCAGTTCTTC. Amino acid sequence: CASRTVSSIEQFF. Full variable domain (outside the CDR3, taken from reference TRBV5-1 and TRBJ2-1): KAGVTQTPRYLIKTRGQQVTLSCSPISGHRSVSWYQQTPGQGLQFLFEYFSETQRNKGNFPGRFSGRQFSNSRSEMNVSTLELGDSALYLCASRTVSSIEQFFGPGTRLTVL.

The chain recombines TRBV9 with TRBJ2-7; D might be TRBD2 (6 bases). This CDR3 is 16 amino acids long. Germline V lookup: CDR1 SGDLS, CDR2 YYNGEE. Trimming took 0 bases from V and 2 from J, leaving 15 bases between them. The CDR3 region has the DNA TGTGCCAGCAGCGTAGGGGGGGACCCCTCTACCTACGAGCAGTACTTC. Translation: CASSVGGDPSTYEQYF.

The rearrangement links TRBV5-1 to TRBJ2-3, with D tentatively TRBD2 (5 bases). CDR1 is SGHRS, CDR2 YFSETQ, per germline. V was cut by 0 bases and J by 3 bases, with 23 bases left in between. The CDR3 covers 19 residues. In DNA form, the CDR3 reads TGCGCCAGCAGCTTGGTCTCCTTATTAGCCAGGAGGAGTACAGATACGCAGTATTTT. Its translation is CASSLVSLLARRSTDTQYF. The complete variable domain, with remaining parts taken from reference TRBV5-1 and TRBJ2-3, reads KAGVTQTPRYLIKTRGQQVTLSCSPISGHRSVSWYQQTPGQGLQFLFEYFSETQRNKGNFPGRFSGRQFSNSRSEMNVSTLELGDSALYLCASSLVSLLARRSTDTQYFGPGTRLTVL.

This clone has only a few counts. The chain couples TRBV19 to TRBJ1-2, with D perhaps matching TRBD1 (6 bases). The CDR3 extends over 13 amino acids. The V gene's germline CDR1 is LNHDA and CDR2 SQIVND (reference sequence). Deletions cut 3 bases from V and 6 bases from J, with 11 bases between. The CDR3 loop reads CASSIIQGHGYTF. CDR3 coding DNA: TGTGCCAGTAGTATTATACAGGGCCATGGCTACACCTTC.

The CDR3, as DNA: TGTGCCAGCAGCGACCCCCCGGCCTACGAGCAGTACTTC. Translated, it gives CASSDPPAYEQYF. This rearrangement joins TRBV7-6 to TRBJ2-7; D is unresolved. Looked up from germline, CDR1 is SGHVS and CDR2 is FNYEAQ. V was shortened by 5 bases and J by 2 bases, with 10 bases between the two germline ends. There are 13 residues in the CDR3.

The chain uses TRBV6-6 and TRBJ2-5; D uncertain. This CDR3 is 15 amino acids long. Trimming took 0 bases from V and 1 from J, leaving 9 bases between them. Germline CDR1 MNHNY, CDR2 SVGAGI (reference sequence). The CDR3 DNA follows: TGTGCCAGCAGTTACTCGGAACTGTTCCAAGAGACCCAGTACTTC. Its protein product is CASSYSELFQETQYF.

The CDR3 reads CASSLAAGEREQYF. The CDR3 region has the DNA TGCGCCAGCAGCTTGGCCGCGGGAGAGCGTGAGCAGTACTTC. This chain joins TRBV5-1 and TRBJ2-5; 7 nucleotides line up with TRBD2. The CDR3 runs 14 residues. V lost 0 bases and J lost 11; bases outside the gene matches: 10. Germline V CDR1 and CDR2: SGHRS, YFSETQ.

CDR3 DNA sequence: TGTGCCAGTAGTCTTAAACACAGGGGCCCCTTTGAGCAGTTCTTC. Translating gives CASSLKHRGPFEQFF. The rearrangement joins TRBV19 to TRBJ2-1, with 7 bases aligning to TRBD1. Trimming cost V 5 bases and J 9 bases; bases outside gene matches: 13. The length of the CDR3 is 15 residues. CDR1 is LNHDA, CDR2 SQIVND, per germline (reference sequence).

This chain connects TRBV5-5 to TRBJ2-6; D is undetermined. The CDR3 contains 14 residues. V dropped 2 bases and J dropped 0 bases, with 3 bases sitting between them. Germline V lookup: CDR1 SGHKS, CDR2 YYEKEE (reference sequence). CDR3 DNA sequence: TGTGCCAGCAGCTTCCGCTCTGGGGCCAACGTCCTGACTTTC. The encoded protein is CASSFRSGANVLTF.

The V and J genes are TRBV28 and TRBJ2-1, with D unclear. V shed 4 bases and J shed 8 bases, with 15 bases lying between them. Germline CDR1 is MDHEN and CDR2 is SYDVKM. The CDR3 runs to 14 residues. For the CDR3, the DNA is TGTGCCAGCAGTTATCCCGACCTCAGTCATGAGCAGTTCTTC. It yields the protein CASSYPDLSHEQFF. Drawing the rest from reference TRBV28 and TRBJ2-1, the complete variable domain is DVKVTQSSRYLVKRTGEKVFLECVQDMDHENMFWYRQDPGLGLRLIYFSYDVKMKEKGDIPEGYSVSREKKERFSLILESASTNQTSMYLCASSYPDLSHEQFFGPGTRLTVL.

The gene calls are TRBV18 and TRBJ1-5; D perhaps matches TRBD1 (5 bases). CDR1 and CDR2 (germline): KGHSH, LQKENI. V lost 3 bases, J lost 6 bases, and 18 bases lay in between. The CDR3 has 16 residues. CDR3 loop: CASSPPGSRDGQPQHF. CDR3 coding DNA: TGTGCCAGCTCACCCCCAGGGAGTCGTGATGGTCAGCCCCAGCATTTT.

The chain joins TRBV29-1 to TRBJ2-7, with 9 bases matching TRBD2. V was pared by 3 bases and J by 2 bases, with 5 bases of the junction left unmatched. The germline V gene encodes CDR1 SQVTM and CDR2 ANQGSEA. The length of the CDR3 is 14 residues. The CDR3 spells CSVEVTSGAYEQYF. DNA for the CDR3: TGCAGCGTTGAGGTGACTAGCGGCGCCTACGAGCAGTACTTC.

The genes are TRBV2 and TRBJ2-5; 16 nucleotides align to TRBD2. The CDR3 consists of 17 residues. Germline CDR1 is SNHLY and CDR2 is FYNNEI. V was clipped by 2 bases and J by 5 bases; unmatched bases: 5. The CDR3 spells CASSEPGLAGGPETQYF. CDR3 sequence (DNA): TGTGCCAGCAGTGAACCGGGACTAGCGGGAGGGCCTGAGACCCAGTACTTC.

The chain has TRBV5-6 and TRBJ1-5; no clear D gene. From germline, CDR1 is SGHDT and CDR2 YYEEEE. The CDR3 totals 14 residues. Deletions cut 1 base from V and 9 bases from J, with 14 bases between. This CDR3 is CASSLFNSVRPQHF. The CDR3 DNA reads TGTGCCAGCAGCTTGTTTAACAGCGTTCGGCCCCAGCATTTT.

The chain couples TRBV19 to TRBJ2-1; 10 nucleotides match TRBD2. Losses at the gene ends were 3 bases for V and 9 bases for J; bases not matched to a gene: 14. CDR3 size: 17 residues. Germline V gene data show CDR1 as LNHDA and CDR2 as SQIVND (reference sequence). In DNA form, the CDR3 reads TGTGCCAGTAGTATGGATGTTGGGCTAGCGGGAGTAGTTGAGCAGTTCTTC. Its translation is CASSMDVGLAGVVEQFF.

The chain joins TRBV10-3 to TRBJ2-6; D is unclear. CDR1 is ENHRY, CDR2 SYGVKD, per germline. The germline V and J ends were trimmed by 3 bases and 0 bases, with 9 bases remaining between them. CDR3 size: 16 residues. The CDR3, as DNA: TGTGCCATCAGTGACAGTAACCGCTCTGGGGCCAACGTCCTGACTTTC. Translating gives CAISDSNRSGANVLTF.

CDR3 region: CASSPRTGDTAYEQYF. CDR3 coding DNA: TGCGCCAGCAGCCCGCGGACAGGCGACACCGCCTACGAGCAGTACTTC. The V gene is TRBV4-1, the J gene TRBJ2-7; TRBD1 agrees at 7 bases. CDR3 length equals 16 residues. Germline V gene data show CDR1 as MGHRA and CDR2 as YSYEKL. The trim removed 4 bases at V and 2 bases at J, leaving 11 bases unmatched.

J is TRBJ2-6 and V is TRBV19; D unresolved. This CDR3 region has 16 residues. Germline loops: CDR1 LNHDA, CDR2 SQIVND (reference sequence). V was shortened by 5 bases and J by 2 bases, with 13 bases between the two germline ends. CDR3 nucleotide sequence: TGTGCCAGTAGTCGGACCCTCGACCCTGGGGCCAACGTCCTGACTTTC. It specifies CASSRTLDPGANVLTF.

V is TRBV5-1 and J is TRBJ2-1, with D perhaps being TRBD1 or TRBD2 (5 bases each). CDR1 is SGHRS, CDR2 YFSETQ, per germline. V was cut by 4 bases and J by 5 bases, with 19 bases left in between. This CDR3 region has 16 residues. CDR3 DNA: TGCGCCAGCAGCCCTAGAGGGGTTATCGGTGACAATGAGCAGTTCTTC. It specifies CASSPRGVIGDNEQFF.

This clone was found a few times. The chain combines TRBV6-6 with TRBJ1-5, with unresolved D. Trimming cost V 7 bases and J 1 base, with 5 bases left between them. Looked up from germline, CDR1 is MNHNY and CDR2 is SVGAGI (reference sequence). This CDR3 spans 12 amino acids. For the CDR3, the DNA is TGTGCCAGCAACCTGAGCAATCAGCCCCAGCATTTT. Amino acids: CASNLSNQPQHF.

The CDR3 nucleotides are TGTGCCAGCAGCGGCCAGTTGTTAGCGGGAAACTCCTACAATGAGCAGTTCTTC. The encoded protein is CASSGQLLAGNSYNEQFF. The J gene is TRBJ2-1, the V gene TRBV11-1; 8 bases map to TRBD2. This CDR3 has 18 residues. Germline V gives CDR1 SGHAT, CDR2 FQDESV (reference sequence). J gave up 0 bases and V 5 bases, and 12 bases lay outside the gene matches. Together with reference TRBV11-1 and TRBJ2-1, the CDR3 gives the full variable domain: EAEVAQSPRYKITEKSQAVAFWCDPISGHATLYWYRQILGQGPELLVQFQDESVVDDSQLPKDRFSAERLKGVDSTLKIQPAELGDSAMYLCASSGQLLAGNSYNEQFFGPGTRLTVL.

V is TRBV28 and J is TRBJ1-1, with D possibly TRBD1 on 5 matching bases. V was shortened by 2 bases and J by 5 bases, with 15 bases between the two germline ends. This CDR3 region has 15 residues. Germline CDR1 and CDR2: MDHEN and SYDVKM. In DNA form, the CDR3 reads TGTGCCAGCAGTTTAAGTAGGGGACGAGGGACTGAAGCTTTCTTT. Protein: CASSLSRGRGTEAFF.

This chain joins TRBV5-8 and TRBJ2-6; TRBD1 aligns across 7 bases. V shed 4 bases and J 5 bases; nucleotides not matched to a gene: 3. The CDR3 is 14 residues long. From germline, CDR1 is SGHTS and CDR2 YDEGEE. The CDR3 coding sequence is TGTGCCAGCAGCCAGGGGGTCTGGGCCAACGTCCTGACTTTC. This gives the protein CASSQGVWANVLTF.

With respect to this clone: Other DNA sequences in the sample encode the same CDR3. The chain's CDR3 is CASSVVGGSTDTQYF. In nucleotides, the CDR3 is TGTGCCAGCAGCGTAGTAGGAGGGAGCACAGATACGCAGTATTTT. The chain couples TRBV9 to TRBJ2-3; D might be TRBD2 (6 bases). V lost 0 bases and J lost 0, with 8 bases in between. Germline CDR1 is SGDLS and CDR2 is YYNGEE. CDR3 length: 15 amino acids.